This note documents a single T cell receptor beta chain sequence. The antigen it binds to is not known. No base quality values were provided; no much bigger clone lies one nucleotide off. Whole blood was collected in K2EDTA tubes by collaborating institutions according to the institutions' own protocols. Collaborator samples were shipped for TCRbeta analysis as frozen whole blood, isolated PBMCs, or DNA extracted from either sample type. TCRbeta CDR3 regions were amplified from genomic DNA by means of the immunoSEQ Assay, a bias-controlled multiplex PCR. The authors' analysis ran thus. Within the assay, amplification of reference gene primers was used to estimate how many nucleated cells each sample contained. To quantify the absolute abundance of each unique TCRbeta CDR3 rearrangement, sequence reads were collapsed and filtered. For each sample, productive Simpson clonality was calculated by taking the square root of Simpson's diversity index across productive rearrangements. This immuneACCESS table, as held by TCRdb, lists in-frame sequences with V and J called but not all clones. Of the missing ones, under half trace to an unresolved V gene in checked studies; the others have no known cause. For V, J and clone size, that table is used; D and trimming come from the DNA. Here the sample has tens of thousands of clones; 73% occur a single time. The leading ten clones occupy more than 11% of the sample.

Reading from cysteine to phenylalanine, the CDR3 counts 12 amino acids. The DNA shown is the 36-base CDR3, in frame from base 1. Taken from the germline V gene, the CDR1 and CDR2 loops are SGHTA and FQGTGA. V is clipped by 5 bases and J by 4 bases, and the sequence between their germline boundaries is 8 bases long. These data come from a study of blood T cell repertoires in COVID-19 (TCRdb year 2020). Background on the whole study: Samples covering the acute and convalescent phases of COVID-19 were provided by collaborators in the United States, Italy and Spain. The prospective study material was composed of cDNA or gDNA derived from T cells, B-cell-depleted T cells, or PBMCs. Subjects who had been exposed to COVID-19, were actively infected with it, or had recovered from it provided the deeply sampled blood TCRbeta repertoires that made up the dataset. The repertoires were made available in a free public database intended to serve as a resource for research on the immune response to SARS-CoV-2. Samples were obtained from the ongoing ImmuneRACE study (first 160 participants) and from 1,000 to 1,500 subjects provided by 6 global collaborators. Nearly every sample came with metadata listing a de-identified subject ID, COVID-19 status, age in years and sex. HLA class I and class II types, where available, came from metadata supplied by the sample provider rather than from assay-based typing.

General findings and caveats noted by the study authors: The amount of clinical and demographic metadata varied by source and participant and was provided uncurated.

The source of this sequence is a woman in her 70s with acute or convalescent COVID-19. Sequencing used peripheral blood. The rearrangement combines TRBV7-3 with TRBJ1-1; possibly the D gene is TRBD1, per 6 matching bases. CDR3 loop: CASSGGSTEAFF. The sequenced DNA is TGTGCCAGCAGCGGGGGCAGCACTGAAGCTTTCTTT. Supplemented by the reference TRBV7-3 and TRBJ1-1 proteins around the CDR3, the complete variable domain is GAGVSQTPSNKVTEKGKYVELRCDPISGHTALYWYRQSLGQGPEFLIYFQGTGAADDSGLPNDRFFAVRPEGSVSTLKIQRTERGDSAVYLCASSGGSTEAFFGQGTRLTVV.